This T cell receptor beta chain was found in a study of blood T cells in healthy people across ages. The CDR3 loop spans 14 amino acids. CDR1 and CDR2 from the germline V gene are SNHLY and FYNNEI. This clonotype was found a few times. Combining a sample-barcoded 5' primer with a J-beta primer mix, a second PCR ran for roughly 6 to 12 cycles. TCRdb re-analysed the 5' RACE reads in MiXCR, keeping a single row per CDR3 protein. The sample holds 600,000 to 1,000,000 distinct CDR3 sequences, around 25% seen once. This sample also appeared in a second study, on T cells of mothers and their children. Per that paper: Donation was provided by three healthy Caucasian mothers along with their six children.

This receptor was obtained from a boy younger than 18 in good health. Source material: blood. The V call is TRBV2, the J call TRBJ2-5, with 10 bases that match TRBD1. The tail of the sequence fits TRBJ2-7 better, so the J call may be wrong. The CDR3 DNA follows: TGTGCCAGCGTTAGAGGACAGGGGGTCAACGAGCAGTACTTC. It encodes CASVRGQGVNEQYF.